This passage covers 5 T cell receptor beta chains from one sample sequenced in a study of CD8+ T cells in alopecia areata. Treatment indicated: oral pan-JAK inhibitor, 5-10 mg twice daily. Following RNA extraction, reverse transcription yielded cDNA that acted as the sequencing template. The method was immunoSEQ multiplex PCR; TCRdb's version includes in-frame clones alone and lacks a portion of them. The sample contains some 58,000 clones, around 42% of which appear only once. Sequenced here: CD8+ T cells sorted from blood, sampled between weeks 36 and 40, from a patient treated with tofacitinib. These TCRs come from a human donor with alopecia areata.

This clone has only a few counts. The chain combines TRBV25-1 with TRBJ1-1, with a weak D call TRBD1 (5 bases). Germline values: CDR1 MGHDK, CDR2 SYGVNS. The ends were cut back, 6 bases at V and 4 bases at J, with 12 bases in the middle. This CDR3 is 13 amino acids long. The CDR3 DNA reads as TGTGCCAGCAGATTGGGGGTGGCCACTGAAGCTTTCTTT. This codes for CASRLGVATEAFF. Using reference TRBV25-1 and TRBJ1-1 for the parts outside the CDR3, the full variable domain is EADIYQTPRYLVIGTGKKITLECSQTMGHDKMYWYQQDPGMELHLIHYSYGVNSTEKGDLSSESTVSRIRTEHFPLTLESARPSHTSQYLCASRLGVATEAFFGQGTRLTVV.

The chain is built from TRBV29-1 and TRBJ2-1; 14 bases are shared with TRBD2. With V trimmed by 0 bases and J by 12 bases, 10 bases remained unmatched. This CDR3 region has 16 residues. CDR1 and CDR2 (germline): SQVTM, ANQGSEA. The CDR3 DNA reads TGCAGCGTTGAAGATCGAGGGGGGACTAGCGGGAGAGGGCAGTTCTTC. Its protein is CSVEDRGGTSGRGQFF.

In its sample, this clone was seen a few times. This chain connects TRBV27 to TRBJ1-5; possibly TRBD1 for D (6 bases). Germline assignment: CDR1 MNHEY and CDR2 SMNVEV (reference sequence). V was clipped by 5 bases and J by 0 bases, with 11 bases between them. The CDR3 has 15 amino acids. The CDR3 reads CASSPGTFSNQPQHF. DNA of the CDR3: TGTGCCAGCAGTCCCGGGACATTTAGCAATCAGCCCCAGCATTTT.

The V call is TRBV13, the J call TRBJ1-5; tentatively, D is TRBD1 (6 bases). V lost 0 bases to trimming and J lost 6 bases, with 12 bases between them. CDR3 length: 15 residues. CDR1 PRHDT and CDR2 FYEKMQ come from the germline V gene (reference sequence). CDR3 protein: CASSLGGTKGQPQHF. Written as DNA, the CDR3 is TGTGCCAGCAGCTTAGGAGGGACAAAGGGTCAGCCCCAGCATTTT.

This clone was seen a handful of times. V gene TRBV7-9 combines with J gene TRBJ2-5; D not certain. In germline, CDR1 is SEHNR, CDR2 FQNEAQ (reference sequence). This CDR3 is 13 amino acids long. Trimming removed 8 bases from V and 1 base from J, with 11 bases in between. CDR3 nucleotide sequence: TGTGCCAGCCGGCTAGATTTCCAAGAGACCCAGTACTTC. Its protein product is CASRLDFQETQYF.